This T cell receptor beta chain derives from a study of PD-L1 blockade in urothelial cancer. Study-level background: The authors examined blood 3 weeks (second dose) and 6 weeks after treatment start. Broader study findings: Below-median pretreatment blood TCR clonality predicted better survival.

Germline V gene lookup returns CDR1 SGHTA and CDR2 FQGNSA. V lost 3 bases to trimming and J lost 4 bases, with 15 bases between them. This CDR3 contains 15 residues. The assay was immunoSEQ multiplex PCR, and TCRdb's table has in-frame clones only and misses some. The sample lists tens of thousands of clones; roughly four fifths were seen once. The time point: pretreatment peripheral blood. With respect to this clone: As yet, its antigen is unknown.

This clonotype originated in a man aged 60 to 75 with urothelial cancer. Specimen: PBMCs, collected around atezolizumab (anti-PD-L1) treatment. This chain links TRBV7-2 with TRBJ2-5; D is possibly TRBD2 (6 bases). CDR3 nucleotide sequence: TGTGCCAGCAGCTTGAACAGCGGAGCGGGAGAGACCCAGTACTTC. This translates into CASSLNSGAGETQYF.